The 12 T cell receptor beta chains presented below share a single source sample, sequenced in a study of monozygotic twins with inflammatory bowel disease. Each CDR3 protein gets one entry in TCRdb, which reprocessed the 5' RACE reads and gives no DNA. This table lists 90,000 to 110,000 distinct CDR3 sequences. Sample: blood. Receptor source: a human donor with ulcerative colitis or Crohn's disease, or a healthy co-twin of an affected twin (not recorded which).

The chain has TRBV18 and TRBJ2-3; TCRdb names TRBD1, which stays unverified in the absence of DNA. Germline values: CDR1 KGHSH, CDR2 LQKENI. The CDR3 loop spans 15 amino acids. CDR3 amino acids: CASSTNLAGADTQYF. The entire variable domain, with the rest obtained from reference TRBV18 and TRBJ2-3, is as follows: NAGVMQNPRHLVRRRGQEARLRCSPMKGHSHVYWYRQLPEEGLKFMVYLQKENIIDESGMPKERFSAEFPKEGPSILRIQQVVRGDSAAYFCASSTNLAGADTQYFGPGTRLTVL.

The rearrangement joins TRBV24-1 to TRBJ2-5; TCRdb outputs TRBD1, but without DNA this stays unchecked. This CDR3 is 15 amino acids long. The germline V gene has CDR1 KGHDR and CDR2 SFDVKD. CDR3 in amino acids: CATSFSAGAGETQYF.

The chain uses TRBV28 and TRBJ2-3; TCRdb's D call, TRBD1, is unchecked because there is no DNA. This CDR3 comprises 14 residues. Germline V gene sequence: CDR1 MDHEN, CDR2 SYDVKM. The CDR3 sequence: CASSSDPGTDTQYF.

The rearrangement joins TRBV28 to TRBJ2-7; TCRdb's assignment of TRBD1 cannot be checked, as there is no DNA. This CDR3 region has 17 residues. CDR1 is MDHEN and CDR2 is SYDVKM in the germline V gene. CDR3 residues: CASSPRKEGAIFYEQYF.

The chain is built from TRBV7-9 and TRBJ1-3. Germline V gene sequence: CDR1 SEHNR, CDR2 FQNEAQ (reference sequence). The CDR3 covers 15 residues. CDR3 loop: CASSLGGGSGNTIYF.

V usage is TRBV20-1 and J usage is TRBJ2-7. This CDR3 comprises 13 residues. Germline V gene sequence: CDR1 DFQATT, CDR2 SNEGSKA (reference sequence). The CDR3 reads CSAREFSIYEQYF.

The chain recombines TRBV11-2 with TRBJ1-1; TCRdb lists TRBD1, though no DNA is available to test this call. Germline values: CDR1 SGHAT, CDR2 FQNNGV. The CDR3 contains 14 residues. CDR3 amino acids: CASSLEGAHTEAFF. The full variable domain, in which reference TRBV11-2 and TRBJ1-1 provide the parts outside the CDR3, is EAGVAQSPRYKIIEKRQSVAFWCNPISGHATLYWYQQILGQGPKLLIQFQNNGVVDDSQLPKDRFSAERLKGVDSTLKIQPAKLEDSAVYLCASSLEGAHTEAFFGQGTRLTVV.

The chain recombines TRBV5-1 with TRBJ1-1; there is no DNA to check the TCRdb D call of TRBD1. The CDR3 length is 15 residues. The germline V gene encodes CDR1 SGHRS and CDR2 YFSETQ. The CDR3 loop reads CASSLTGQGASEAFF.

The chain links TRBV7-3 to TRBJ1-1; TCRdb picks TRBD1, but there is no DNA to check that call. The CDR3 contains 16 residues. Germline V CDR1 and CDR2: SGHTA, FQGTGA. The CDR3 here is CASSLGQPSGNTEAFF.

The CDR3 sequence: CASIKDLAKNIQYF. The chain uses TRBV19 and TRBJ2-4. The CDR3 runs to 14 residues. The germline gives CDR1 LNHDA, CDR2 SQIVND (reference sequence).

The chain joins TRBV29-1 to TRBJ2-5; the D gene TCRdb calls, TRBD1, cannot be checked with no DNA. The CDR3 consists of 13 residues. Germline CDR1 reads SQVTM; CDR2 reads ANQGSEA. The CDR3 reads CSVDGGDGETQYF.

This chain joins TRBV27 and TRBJ1-5. The CDR3 loop spans 13 amino acids. Germline V gives CDR1 MNHEY, CDR2 SMNVEV (reference sequence). CDR3 sequence reads: CTSKMGSNQPQHF.